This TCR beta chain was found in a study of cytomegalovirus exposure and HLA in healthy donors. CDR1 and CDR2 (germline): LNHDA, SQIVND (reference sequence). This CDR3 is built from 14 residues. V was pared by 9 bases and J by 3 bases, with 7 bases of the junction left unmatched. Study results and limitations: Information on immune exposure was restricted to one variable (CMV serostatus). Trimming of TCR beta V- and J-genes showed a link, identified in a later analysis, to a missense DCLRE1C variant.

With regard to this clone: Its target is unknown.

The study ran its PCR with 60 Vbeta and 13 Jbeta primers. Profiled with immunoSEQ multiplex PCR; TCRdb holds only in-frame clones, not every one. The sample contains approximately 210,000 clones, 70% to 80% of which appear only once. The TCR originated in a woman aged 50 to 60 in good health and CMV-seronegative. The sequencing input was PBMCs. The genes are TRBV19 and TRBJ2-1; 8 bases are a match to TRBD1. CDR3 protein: CASQLGQDYNEQFF. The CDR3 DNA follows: TGTGCCAGCCAACTGGGACAGGACTACAATGAGCAGTTCTTC.